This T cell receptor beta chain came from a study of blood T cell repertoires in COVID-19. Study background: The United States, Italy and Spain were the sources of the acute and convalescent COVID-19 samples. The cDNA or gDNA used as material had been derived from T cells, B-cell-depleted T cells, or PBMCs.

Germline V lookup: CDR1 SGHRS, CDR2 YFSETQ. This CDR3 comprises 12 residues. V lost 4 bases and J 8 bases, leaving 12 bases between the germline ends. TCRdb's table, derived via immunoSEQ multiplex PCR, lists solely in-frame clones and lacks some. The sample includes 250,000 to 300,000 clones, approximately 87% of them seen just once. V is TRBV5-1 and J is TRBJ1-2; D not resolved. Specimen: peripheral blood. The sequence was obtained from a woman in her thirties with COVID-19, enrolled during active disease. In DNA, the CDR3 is TGCGCCAGCAGCGCGGGGAGGAGCGGCTACACCTTC. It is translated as CASSAGRSGYTF.